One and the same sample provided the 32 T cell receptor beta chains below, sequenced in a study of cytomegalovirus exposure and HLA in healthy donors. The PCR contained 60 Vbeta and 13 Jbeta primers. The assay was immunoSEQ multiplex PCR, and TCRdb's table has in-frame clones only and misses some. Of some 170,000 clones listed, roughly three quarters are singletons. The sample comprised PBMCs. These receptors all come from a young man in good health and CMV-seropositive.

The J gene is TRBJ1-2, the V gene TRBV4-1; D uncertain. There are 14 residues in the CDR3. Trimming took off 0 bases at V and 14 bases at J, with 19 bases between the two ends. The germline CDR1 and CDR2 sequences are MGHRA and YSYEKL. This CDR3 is CASSQDRAPLPGTF. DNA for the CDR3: TGCGCCAGCAGCCAAGATCGGGCCCCCTTGCCGGGAACCTTC.

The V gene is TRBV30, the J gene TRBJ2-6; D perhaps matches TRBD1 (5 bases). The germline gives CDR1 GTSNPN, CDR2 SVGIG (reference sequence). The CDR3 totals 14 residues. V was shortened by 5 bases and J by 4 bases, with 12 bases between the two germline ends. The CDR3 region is CAWFLGAGANVLTF. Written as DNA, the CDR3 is TGTGCCTGGTTCTTAGGGGCAGGGGCCAACGTCCTGACTTTC. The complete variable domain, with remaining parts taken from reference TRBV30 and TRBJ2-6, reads SQTIHQWPATLVQPVGSPLSLECTVEGTSNPNLYWYRQAAGRGLQLLFYSVGIGQISSEVPQNLSASRPQDRQFILSSKKLLLSDSGFYLCAWFLGAGANVLTFGAGSRLTVL.

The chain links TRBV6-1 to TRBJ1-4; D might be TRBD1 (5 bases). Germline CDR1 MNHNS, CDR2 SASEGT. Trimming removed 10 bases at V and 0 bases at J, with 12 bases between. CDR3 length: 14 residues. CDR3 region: CATRRGATNEKLFF. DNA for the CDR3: TGTGCCACCAGGCGGGGGGCAACTAATGAAAAACTGTTTTTT.

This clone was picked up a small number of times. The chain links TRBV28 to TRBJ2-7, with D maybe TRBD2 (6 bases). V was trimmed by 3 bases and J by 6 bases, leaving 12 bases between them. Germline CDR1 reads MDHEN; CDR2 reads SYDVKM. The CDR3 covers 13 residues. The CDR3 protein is CASSLLGGVEQYV. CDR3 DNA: TGTGCCAGCAGTTTGCTGGGGGGTGTCGAGCAGTACGTC.

CDR3 residues: CASSQGEVGPYTF. CDR3 nucleotide sequence: TGTGCCAGCAGCCAGGGGGAGGTTGGACCCTACACCTTC. This chain uses TRBV7-9 with TRBJ1-2; 7 bases line up with TRBD1. This CDR3 region has 13 residues. V trimming: 5 bases; J trimming: 10 bases; junction bases outside the gene matches: 10. The germline V gene encodes CDR1 SEHNR and CDR2 FQNEAQ (reference sequence). The entire variable domain, with the rest obtained from reference TRBV7-9 and TRBJ1-2, is as follows: DTGVSQNPRHKITKRGQNVTFRCDPISEHNRLYWYRQTLGQGPEFLTYFQNEAQLEKSRLLSDRFSAERPKGSFSTLEIQRTEQGDSAMYLCASSQGEVGPYTFGSGTRLTVV.

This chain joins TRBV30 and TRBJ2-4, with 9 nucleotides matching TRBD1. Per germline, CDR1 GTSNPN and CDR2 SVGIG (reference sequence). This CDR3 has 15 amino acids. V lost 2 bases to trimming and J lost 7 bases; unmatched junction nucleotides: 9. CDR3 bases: TGTGCCTGGAGTAGGGACAGGGCCGATAGGAACATTCAGTACTTC. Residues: CAWSRDRADRNIQYF.

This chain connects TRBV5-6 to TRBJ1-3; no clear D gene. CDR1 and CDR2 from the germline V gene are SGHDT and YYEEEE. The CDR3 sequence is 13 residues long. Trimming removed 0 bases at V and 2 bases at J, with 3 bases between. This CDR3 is CASSLEPGNTIYF. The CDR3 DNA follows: TGTGCCAGCAGCTTGGAGCCTGGAAACACCATATATTTT.

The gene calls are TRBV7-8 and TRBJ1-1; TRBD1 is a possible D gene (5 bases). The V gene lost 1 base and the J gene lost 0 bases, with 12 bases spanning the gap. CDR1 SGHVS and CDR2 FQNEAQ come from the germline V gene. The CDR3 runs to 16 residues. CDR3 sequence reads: CASSLDRNYMNTEAFF. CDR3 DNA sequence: TGTGCCAGCAGCTTAGACAGGAACTACATGAACACTGAAGCTTTCTTT. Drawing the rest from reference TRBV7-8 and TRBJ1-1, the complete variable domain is GAGVSQSPRYKVAKRGQDVALRCDPISGHVSLFWYQQALGQGPEFLTYFQNEAQLDKSGLPSDRFFAERPEGSVSTLKIQRTQQEDSAVYLCASSLDRNYMNTEAFFGQGTRLTVV.

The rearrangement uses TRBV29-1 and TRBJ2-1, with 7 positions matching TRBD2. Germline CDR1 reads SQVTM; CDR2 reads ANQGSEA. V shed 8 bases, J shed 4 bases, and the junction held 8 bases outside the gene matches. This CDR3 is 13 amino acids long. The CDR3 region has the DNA TGCAGCAGTACGGGGGGTGTGTACAATGAGCAGTTCTTC. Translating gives CSSTGGVYNEQFF.

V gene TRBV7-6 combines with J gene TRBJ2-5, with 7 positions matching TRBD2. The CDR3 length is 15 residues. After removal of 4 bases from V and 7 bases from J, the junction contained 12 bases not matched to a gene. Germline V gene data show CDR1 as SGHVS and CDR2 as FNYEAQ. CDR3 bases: TGTGCCAGCAGCTCCCCCGGGACTACCTTCGGGACCCAGTACTTC. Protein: CASSSPGTTFGTQYF.

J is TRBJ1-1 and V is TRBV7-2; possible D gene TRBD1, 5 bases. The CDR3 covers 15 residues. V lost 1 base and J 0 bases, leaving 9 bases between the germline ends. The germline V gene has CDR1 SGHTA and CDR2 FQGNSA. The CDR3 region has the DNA TGTGCCAGCAGCTTAGGGGGCAGGGTGAACACTGAAGCTTTCTTT. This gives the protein CASSLGGRVNTEAFF. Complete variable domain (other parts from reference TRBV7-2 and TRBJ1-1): GAGVSQSPSNKVTEKGKDVELRCDPISGHTALYWYRQSLGQGLEFLIYFQGNSAPDKSGLPSDRFSAERTGGSVSTLTIQRTQQEDSAVYLCASSLGGRVNTEAFFGQGTRLTVV.

CDR3 nucleotide sequence: TGTGCCACCAGCGGTCCCACAGGGGTTGCAGAGACCCAGTACTTC. It translates to CATSGPTGVAETQYF. The rearrangement uses TRBV15 and TRBJ2-5; TRBD1 matches 7 bases. The CDR3 totals 15 residues. Unmatched junction bases numbered 10, after V lost 5 bases and J lost 4 bases. The germline CDR1 and CDR2 sequences are LNHNV and YYDKDF (reference sequence).

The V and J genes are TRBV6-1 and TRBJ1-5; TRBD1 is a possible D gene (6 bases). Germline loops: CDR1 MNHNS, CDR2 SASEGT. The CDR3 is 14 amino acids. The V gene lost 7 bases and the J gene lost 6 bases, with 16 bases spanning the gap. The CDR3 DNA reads TGTGCCAGCACTCCCAGGGGTCGAGGTCAGCCCCAGCATTTT. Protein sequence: CASTPRGRGQPQHF.

CDR3 sequence (DNA): TGTGCCAGCAGTGCCACCAGGGGGCTTGATGAAAAACTGTTTTTT. This codes for CASSATRGLDEKLFF. The gene calls are TRBV27 and TRBJ1-4, with TRBD1 identical over 8 bases. The CDR3 runs to 15 residues. Germline V gives CDR1 MNHEY, CDR2 SMNVEV (reference sequence). V lost 5 bases to trimming and J lost 6 bases; unmatched junction nucleotides: 8.

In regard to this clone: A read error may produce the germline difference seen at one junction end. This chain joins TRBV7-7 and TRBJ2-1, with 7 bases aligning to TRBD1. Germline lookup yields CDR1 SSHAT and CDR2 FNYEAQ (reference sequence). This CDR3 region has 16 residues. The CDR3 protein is CASSTTPGTEGDEQFF. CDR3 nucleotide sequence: TGTGCTAGCAGCACAACTCCCGGGACAGAAGGAGATGAGCAGTTCTTC. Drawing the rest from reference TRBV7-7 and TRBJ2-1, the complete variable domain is GAGVSQSPRYKVTKRGQDVTLRCDPISSHATLYWYQQALGQGPEFLTYFNYEAQPDKSGLPSDRFSAERPEGSISTLTIQRTEQRDSAMYRCASSTTPGTEGDEQFFGPGTRLTVL.

In nucleotides, the CDR3 is TGTGCCAGCAGCTCAGCGGGAGTAGTCCATGAGCAGTTCTTC. This gives the protein CASSSAGVVHEQFF. This chain links TRBV5-4 with TRBJ2-1; TRBD2 aligns across 8 bases. The CDR3 loop spans 14 amino acids. V lost 3 bases, J lost 8 bases, and 7 bases stayed unmatched. Per the germline V gene, CDR1 is SGHNT and CDR2 is YYREEE (reference sequence).

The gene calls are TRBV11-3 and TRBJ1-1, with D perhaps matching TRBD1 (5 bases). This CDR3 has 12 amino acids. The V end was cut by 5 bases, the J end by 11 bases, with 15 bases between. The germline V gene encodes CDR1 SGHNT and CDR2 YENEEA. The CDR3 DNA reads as TGTGCCAGCAGCCCGAGACGGGCAGGGGCTTTCTTT. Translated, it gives CASSPRRAGAFF.

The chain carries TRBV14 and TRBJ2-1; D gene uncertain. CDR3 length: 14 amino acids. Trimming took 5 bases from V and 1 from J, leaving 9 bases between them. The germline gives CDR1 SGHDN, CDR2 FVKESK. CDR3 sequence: CASSFGFSYNEQFF. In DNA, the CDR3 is TGTGCCAGCAGCTTCGGGTTTTCCTACAATGAGCAGTTCTTC.

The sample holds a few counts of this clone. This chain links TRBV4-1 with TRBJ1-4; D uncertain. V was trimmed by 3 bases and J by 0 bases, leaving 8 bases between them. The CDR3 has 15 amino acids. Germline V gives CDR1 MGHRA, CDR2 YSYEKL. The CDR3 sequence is CASSHPSATNEKLFF. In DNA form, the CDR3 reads TGCGCCAGCAGCCACCCCAGTGCAACTAATGAAAAACTGTTTTTT.

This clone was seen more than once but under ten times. CDR3 DNA: TGCGCCAGCGCAGGGGGAATGAACACTGAAGCTTTCTTT. This gives the protein CASAGGMNTEAFF. The V call is TRBV10-2, the J call TRBJ1-1; 7 bases are shared with TRBD1. The V gene's germline CDR1 is WSHSY and CDR2 SAAADI. This CDR3 is built from 13 residues. The V segment lost 8 bases and the J segment 0 bases; nucleotides outside the gene matches: 3.

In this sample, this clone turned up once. In DNA, the CDR3 is TGTGCCAGCCAGGGGGACACTATTAACTATGGCTACACCTTC. Translated, it gives CASQGDTINYGYTF. The chain uses TRBV18 and TRBJ1-2, with 7 bases matching TRBD1. The CDR3 loop spans 14 amino acids. Trimming at V came to 8 bases and at J to 1 base, leaving 7 bases not matched to a gene. Germline values: CDR1 KGHSH, CDR2 LQKENI.

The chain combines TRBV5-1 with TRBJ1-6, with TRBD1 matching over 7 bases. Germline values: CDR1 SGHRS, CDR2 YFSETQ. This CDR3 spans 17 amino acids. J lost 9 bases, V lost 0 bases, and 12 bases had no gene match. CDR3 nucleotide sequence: TGCGCCAGCAGCTTGGCGGGAGGGACAGATCGAACTTCACCCCTCCACTTT. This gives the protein CASSLAGGTDRTSPLHF.

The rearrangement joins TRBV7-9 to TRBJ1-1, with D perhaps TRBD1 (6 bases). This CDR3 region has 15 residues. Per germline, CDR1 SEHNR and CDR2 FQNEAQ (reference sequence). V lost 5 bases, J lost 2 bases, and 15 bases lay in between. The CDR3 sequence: CASSLDWTANTEAFF. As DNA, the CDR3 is TGTGCCAGCAGCCTAGACTGGACAGCAAACACTGAAGCTTTCTTT.

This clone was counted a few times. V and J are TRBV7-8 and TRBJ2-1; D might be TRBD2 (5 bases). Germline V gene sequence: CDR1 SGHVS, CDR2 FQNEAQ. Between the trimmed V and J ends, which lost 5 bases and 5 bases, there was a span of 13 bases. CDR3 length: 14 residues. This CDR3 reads CASSLWTGHNEQFF. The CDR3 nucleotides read TGTGCCAGCAGCCTCTGGACTGGCCACAATGAGCAGTTCTTC.

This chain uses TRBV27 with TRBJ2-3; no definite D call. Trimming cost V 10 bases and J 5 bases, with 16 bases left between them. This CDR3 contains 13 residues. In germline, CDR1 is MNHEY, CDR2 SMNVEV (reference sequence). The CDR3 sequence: CAISQGGGDTQYF. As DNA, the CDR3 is TGTGCCATTTCTCAAGGCGGCGGAGATACGCAGTATTTT.

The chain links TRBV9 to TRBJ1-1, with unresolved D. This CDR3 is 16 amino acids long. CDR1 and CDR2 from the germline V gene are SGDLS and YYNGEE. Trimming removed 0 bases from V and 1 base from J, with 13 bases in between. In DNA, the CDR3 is TGTGCCAGCAGCGTAGACGAGGCGCGGCCGAACACTGAAGCTTTCTTT. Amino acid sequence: CASSVDEARPNTEAFF.

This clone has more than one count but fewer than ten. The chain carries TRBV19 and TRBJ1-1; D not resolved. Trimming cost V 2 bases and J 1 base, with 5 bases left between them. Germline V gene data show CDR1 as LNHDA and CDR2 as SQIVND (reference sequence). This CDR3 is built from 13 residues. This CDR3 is CASSINRNTEAFF. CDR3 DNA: TGTGCCAGTAGTATAAACAGGAACACTGAAGCTTTCTTT.

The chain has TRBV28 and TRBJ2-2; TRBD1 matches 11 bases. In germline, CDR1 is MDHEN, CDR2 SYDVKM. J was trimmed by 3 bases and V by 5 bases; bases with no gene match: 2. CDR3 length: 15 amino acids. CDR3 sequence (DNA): TGTGCCAGCAGTAGGGGACAGGGGGACACCGGGGAGCTGTTTTTT. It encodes CASSRGQGDTGELFF. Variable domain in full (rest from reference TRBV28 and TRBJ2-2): DVKVTQSSRYLVKRTGEKVFLECVQDMDHENMFWYRQDPGLGLRLIYFSYDVKMKEKGDIPEGYSVSREKKERFSLILESASTNQTSMYLCASSRGQGDTGELFFGEGSRLTVL.

In DNA, the CDR3 is TGTGCCAGCAGTGGCGGGACGGGATCCTACGAGCAGTACGTC. As protein: CASSGGTGSYEQYV. V and J are TRBV6-1 and TRBJ2-7; perhaps TRBD2 as D (6 bases). Looked up from germline, CDR1 is MNHNS and CDR2 is SASEGT. V was clipped by 4 bases and J by 1 base, with 11 bases between them. The CDR3 has 14 residues.

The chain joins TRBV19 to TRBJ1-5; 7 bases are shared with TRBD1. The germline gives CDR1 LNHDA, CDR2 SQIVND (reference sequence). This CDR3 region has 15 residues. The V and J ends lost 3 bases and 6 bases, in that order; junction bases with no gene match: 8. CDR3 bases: TGTGCCAGTAGTATGGGATCAGGGGGACCTCAGCCCCAGCATTTT. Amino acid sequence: CASSMGSGGPQPQHF.

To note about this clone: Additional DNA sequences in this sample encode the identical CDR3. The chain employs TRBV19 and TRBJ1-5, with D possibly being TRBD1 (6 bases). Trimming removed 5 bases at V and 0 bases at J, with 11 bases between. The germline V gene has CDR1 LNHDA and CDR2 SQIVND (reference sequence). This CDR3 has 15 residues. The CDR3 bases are TGTGCCAGTAGTCCGGACAGCTATAGCAATCAGCCCCAGCATTTT. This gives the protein CASSPDSYSNQPQHF.

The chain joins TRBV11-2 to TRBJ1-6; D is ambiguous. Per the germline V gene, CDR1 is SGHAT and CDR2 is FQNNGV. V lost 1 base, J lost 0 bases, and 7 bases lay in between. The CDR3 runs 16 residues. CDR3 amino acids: CASSLAGSSYNSPLHF. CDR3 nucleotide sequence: TGTGCCAGCAGCTTAGCAGGCAGCTCCTATAATTCACCCCTCCACTTT.